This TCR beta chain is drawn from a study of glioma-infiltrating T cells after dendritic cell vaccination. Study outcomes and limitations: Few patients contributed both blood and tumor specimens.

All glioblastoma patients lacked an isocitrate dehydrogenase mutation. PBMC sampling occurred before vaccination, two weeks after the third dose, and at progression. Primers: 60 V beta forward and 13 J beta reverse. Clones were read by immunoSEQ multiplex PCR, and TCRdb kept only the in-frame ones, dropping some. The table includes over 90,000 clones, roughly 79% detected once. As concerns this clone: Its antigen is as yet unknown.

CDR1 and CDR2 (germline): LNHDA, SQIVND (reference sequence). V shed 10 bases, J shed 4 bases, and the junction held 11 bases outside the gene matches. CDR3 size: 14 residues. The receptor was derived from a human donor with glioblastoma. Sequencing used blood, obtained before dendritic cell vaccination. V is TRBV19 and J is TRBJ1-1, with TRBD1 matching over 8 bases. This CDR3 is CATEQGAASTEAFF. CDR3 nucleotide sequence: TGTGCCACCGAGCAGGGGGCGGCGAGCACTGAAGCTTTCTTT.